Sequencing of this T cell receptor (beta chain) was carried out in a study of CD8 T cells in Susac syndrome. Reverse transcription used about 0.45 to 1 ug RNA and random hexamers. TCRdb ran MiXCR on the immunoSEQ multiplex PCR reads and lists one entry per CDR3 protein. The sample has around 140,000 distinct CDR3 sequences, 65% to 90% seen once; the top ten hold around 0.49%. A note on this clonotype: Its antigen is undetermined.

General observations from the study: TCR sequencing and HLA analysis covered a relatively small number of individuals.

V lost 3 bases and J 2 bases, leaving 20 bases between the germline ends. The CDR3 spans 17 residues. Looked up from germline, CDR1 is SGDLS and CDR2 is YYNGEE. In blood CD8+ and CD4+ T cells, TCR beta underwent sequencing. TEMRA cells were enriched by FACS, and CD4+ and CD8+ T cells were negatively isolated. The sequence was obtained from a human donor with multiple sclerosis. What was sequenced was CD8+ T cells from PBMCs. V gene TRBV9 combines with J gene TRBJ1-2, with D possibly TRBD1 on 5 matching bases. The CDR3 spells CASSETGTFKWNYGYTF. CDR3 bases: TGTGCCAGCAGCGAAACCGGGACGTTTAAATGGAACTATGGCTACACCTTC.